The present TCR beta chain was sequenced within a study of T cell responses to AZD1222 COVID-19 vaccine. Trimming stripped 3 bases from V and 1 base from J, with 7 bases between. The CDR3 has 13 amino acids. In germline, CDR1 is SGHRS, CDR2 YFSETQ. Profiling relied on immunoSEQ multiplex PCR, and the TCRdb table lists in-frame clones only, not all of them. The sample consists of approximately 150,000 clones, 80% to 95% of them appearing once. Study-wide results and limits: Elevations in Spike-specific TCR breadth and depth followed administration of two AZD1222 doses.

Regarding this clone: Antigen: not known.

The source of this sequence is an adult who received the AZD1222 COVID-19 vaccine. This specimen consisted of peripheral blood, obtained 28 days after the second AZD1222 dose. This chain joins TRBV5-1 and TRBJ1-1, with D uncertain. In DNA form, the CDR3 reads TGCGCCAGCAGCTCCGAAGAGAACACTGAAGCTTTCTTT. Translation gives CASSSEENTEAFF.